The clone carrying this TCR beta chain was counted only a few times. Sequencing was performed with immunoSEQ multiplex PCR; in TCRdb, only in-frame clones are kept and a portion is missing. The top ten clones hold roughly 2.3% of a sample with roughly 57,000 clones, 84% of them seen once. V lost 7 bases and J 1 base, leaving 19 bases between the germline ends. Germline V gene lookup returns CDR1 SGHAT and CDR2 FQNNGV. This CDR3 has 16 residues. The sample belongs to a study of OX40 agonist ivuxolimab in advanced cancers. The clonotype comes from an adult with an advanced solid tumor such as melanoma, head and neck, liver or kidney cancer. The source material was CD4+ or CD8+ T cells sorted from blood, sampled in a trial of the OX40 agonist ivuxolimab. V is TRBV11-2 and J is TRBJ2-5, with D tentatively TRBD2 (5 bases). The CDR3 sequence: CASTVSPDAGQETQYF. DNA of the CDR3: TGTGCCAGCACCGTATCACCGGACGCGGGCCAAGAGACCCAGTACTTC.